These T cell receptor beta chains were read from a single sample in a study of T-cell reconstitution after alpha-beta-depleted transplantation in children. In TCRdb, the PCR reads were re-called with MiXCR into one record per CDR3 protein. The sample includes 100,000 or so distinct CDR3 sequences, 15% to 17% of them seen just once. This specimen consisted of PBMCs, mostly from graft donor cells, obtained 180 days after TCRalphabeta/CD19-depleted stem cell transplant. The receptors stem from a male patient aged 2-15 years who had a stem cell transplant for acute lymphoblastic leukemia, so the T cells may come from the graft donor. CDR3s include the opening cysteine and the closing phenylalanine or tryptophan. Fields, in order: V gene, CDR3 length, D gene, clone size, J gene, CDR3 DNA, CDR3 protein. D genes are given only for firm matches. Not every row has a clone size; where given, it reads once, few, many or a size class.

TRBV15	12	TRBD2	NA	TRBJ2-7	TGTGCCACGAGCGGGGGCTCCTACGAGCAGTACTTC	CATSGGSYEQYF
TRBV10-3	14	NA	many	TRBJ2-7	TGTGCCATCAGTGAGGGTCGGAGCTCCTACGAGCAGTACTTC	CAISEGRSSYEQYF
TRBV6-1	13	NA	NA	TRBJ2-2	TGTGCCAGCAGTGAATTGAACACCGGGGAGCTGTTTTTT	CASSELNTGELFF
TRBV21-1	17	NA	NA	TRBJ1-5	TGTGCCAGCAGCAAAGAACGTCGACCGGTACTCAATCAGCCCCAGCATTTT	CASSKERRPVLNQPQHF
TRBV2	13	NA	few	TRBJ2-7	TGTGCCAGCAGTCCCGAAATGACAGCCGCTTTATCCTTC	CASSPEMTAALSF
TRBV19	17	NA	NA	TRBJ2-5	TGTGCCAGTAGTCCCTGGGGTAGCGGCTCCACTCAAGAGACCCAGTACTTC	CASSPWGSGSTQETQYF
TRBV7-6	17	NA	few	TRBJ2-2	TGTGCCAGCAGCTTAGCACCGGGTGTGATTGGAATCGGGGAGCTGTTTTTT	CASSLAPGVIGIGELFF
TRBV2	14	NA	few	TRBJ2-5	TGTGCCAGCAGTGAAGCGCGAGGGCGGGAGACCCAGTACTTC	CASSEARGRETQYF
TRBV7-9	14	NA	few	TRBJ2-5	TGTGCCAGCAGCCTTCAGGACAGCCAAGAGACCCAGTACTTC	CASSLQDSQETQYF
TRBV10-1	13	NA	few	TRBJ2-4	TGCGCCAGCAGTGAGTTGGTCGGTGGCATTCAGTACTTC	CASSELVGGIQYF
TRBV6-1	15	TRBD1	few	TRBJ1-4	TGTGCCAGCAGTCAAGGACAGGGATTGGGTGAAAAACTGTTTTTT	CASSQGQGLGEKLFF
TRBV28	15	TRBD2	many	TRBJ2-3	TGTGCCAGCAGCAGACTAGCGGGGGGAAAGGATACGCAGTATTTT	CASSRLAGGKDTQYF
TRBV12-3/TRBV12-4	14	NA	NA	TRBJ1-6	TGTGCCAGCAGTAACGCAGGGGTGGATTCACCCCTCCACTTT	CASSNAGVDSPLHF
TRBV29-1	15	NA	NA	TRBJ2-1	TGCAGCGTTGGGGTAGCGGCGAGCTCCTACAATGAGCAGTTCTTC	CSVGVAASSYNEQFF
TRBV20-1	12	NA	few	TRBJ1-4	TGCAGTGCCTGGAAGCCTAATGAAAAACTGTTTTTT	CSAWKPNEKLFF
TRBV19	12	NA	NA	TRBJ2-2	TGTGCCAGTAGTACGGACTCCGGGGAGCTGTTTTTT	CASSTDSGELFF
TRBV18	13	TRBD2	few	TRBJ2-5	TGTGCCAGCTCACCAAGCGGGGAAGAGACCCAGTACTTC	CASSPSGEETQYF
TRBV12-3/TRBV12-4	13	NA	many	TRBJ1-2	TGTGCCAGCAGTACAGAGACAAGCACCCGGTACGGATTC	CASSTETSTRYGF
TRBV29-1	11	NA	NA	TRBJ1-2	TGCAGCGTTGAGTATAACTATGGCTACACCTTC	CSVEYNYGYTF
TRBV7-2	15	NA	many	TRBJ2-1	TGTGCCAGCAGCTTGCACGTCTTGGACTACAATGAGCAGTTCTTC	CASSLHVLDYNEQFF
TRBV11-3	15	TRBD1	few	TRBJ2-2	TGTGCCAGCAGCGTGACAGGGGGACTCACCGGGGAGCTGTTTTTT	CASSVTGGLTGELFF
TRBV6-5	14	NA	NA	TRBJ2-3	TGTGCCAGCAGTTACTACCGAGGACCAGATACGCAGTATTTT	CASSYYRGPDTQYF
TRBV12-3/TRBV12-4	12	NA	few	TRBJ2-7	TGTGCCAGCAGCCTTGATAGGAACGAGCAGTACTTC	CASSLDRNEQYF
TRBV3-1	18	NA	once	TRBJ1-1	TGTGCCATCAGTTTAGGTGTGGGAAGTTGGGGGGCTGTCACTGAAGCTTTCTTT	CAISLGVGSWGAVTEAFF
TRBV5-4	16	NA	NA	TRBJ2-1	TGTGCCAGCAGCTTGGCCGTGGGGGCCACCTACAATGAGCAGTTCTTC	CASSLAVGATYNEQFF
TRBV7-2	15	TRBD2	few	TRBJ2-7	TGTGCCAGCAGCTTTGGTAGCGGGGCACGCAACGAGCAGTACTTC	CASSFGSGARNEQYF
TRBV7-2	12	NA	few	TRBJ2-3	TGTGCCAGCAGCACGTACAGAGATACGCAGTATTTT	CASSTYRDTQYF
TRBV20-1	14	TRBD2	NA	TRBJ2-7	TGCAGTGCTACTTCCACTAGCGGGAAATACGAGCAGTACTTC	CSATSTSGKYEQYF
TRBV28	15	TRBD1	few	TRBJ1-6	TGTGCCAGTAAGACAGGGGGAATCTTTAATTCACCCCTCCACTTT	CASKTGGIFNSPLHF
TRBV11-1	13	TRBD1	NA	TRBJ1-6	TGTGCCAGCAGCGCTACAGGGGGGTCACCCCTCCACTTT	CASSATGGSPLHF
TRBV9	15	NA	many	TRBJ2-7	TGTGCCAGCAGCGTCGGACCGGACCCTTCCTACGAGCAGTACTTC	CASSVGPDPSYEQYF
TRBV20-1	16	NA	few	TRBJ1-5	TGCAGTGCTAGAGATGTTGCCGGGGGCGTTCATCAGCCCCAGCATTTT	CSARDVAGGVHQPQHF
TRBV7-9	13	NA	many	TRBJ1-2	TGTGCCAGCAGGCCCGGGACGGACTATGGCTACACCTTC	CASRPGTDYGYTF
TRBV12-3/TRBV12-4	14	NA	many	TRBJ1-5	TGTGCCAGCAGTTTGGGGCCAGACCCCAAGCCCCAGCATTTT	CASSLGPDPKPQHF
TRBV7-2	12	NA	many	TRBJ2-5	TGTGCCAGCAGCCCAGGGCCAGAGACCCAGTACTTC	CASSPGPETQYF
TRBV7-9	16	TRBD1	many	TRBJ1-5	TGTGCCAGCCAGGGGAAGGGGGCCCTTGGGAATCAGCCCCAGCATTTT	CASQGKGALGNQPQHF